Here is one T cell receptor beta chain with its context. This sample is drawn from a study of T-cell reconstitution after alpha-beta-depleted transplantation in children. Germline V gene lookup returns CDR1 LNHDA and CDR2 SQIVND (reference sequence). CDR3 length: 15 residues. V was clipped by 5 bases and J by 5 bases; unmatched bases: 6. Unique molecular identifiers were incorporated into the prepared TCRbeta library. TCRdb re-analysed the PCR reads in MiXCR, keeping a single row per CDR3 protein. Of 500,000 to 750,000 distinct CDR3 sequences in the sample, 10% to 15% were seen once. V is TRBV19 and J is TRBJ2-3; TRBD2 matches at 11 bases. The TCR originated in a male patient under 18 who had a stem cell transplant for acute myeloid leukemia, so the T cells may come from the graft donor. Material: PBMCs, mostly from graft donor cells, obtained 360 days after TCRalphabeta/CD19-depleted stem cell transplant. CDR3 sequence: CASSVLAGAEDTQYF. As DNA, the CDR3 is TGTGCCAGTAGTGTACTAGCGGGAGCGGAAGATACGCAGTATTTT.